This T cell receptor beta chain derives from a study of shared clonotypes between healthy human individuals. CDR3 length: 12 amino acids. Trimming pared 9 bases from V and 5 bases from J, leaving 13 bases between. CDR1 and CDR2 (germline): SGHTA, FQGNSA. The protocol was immunoSEQ multiplex PCR, while the TCRdb copy is restricted to in-frame clones and leaves out a portion. Here the sample spans 2 million to 2.5 million clones, 85% to 95% being singletons. This clone was detected only a few times. V gene TRBV7-2 combines with J gene TRBJ1-1; unclear D gene. The sequence came from a young man in good health. Some clones in this sample may be carry-over from other donors' samples. Sequencing was done on a sample of naive CD4+ T cells from PBMCs. Subset specified: CD45RA+ positively selected. The CDR3 region is CASGVGSTEAFF. Written as DNA, the CDR3 is TGTGCCAGTGGAGTAGGGAGTACTGAAGCTTTCTTT.